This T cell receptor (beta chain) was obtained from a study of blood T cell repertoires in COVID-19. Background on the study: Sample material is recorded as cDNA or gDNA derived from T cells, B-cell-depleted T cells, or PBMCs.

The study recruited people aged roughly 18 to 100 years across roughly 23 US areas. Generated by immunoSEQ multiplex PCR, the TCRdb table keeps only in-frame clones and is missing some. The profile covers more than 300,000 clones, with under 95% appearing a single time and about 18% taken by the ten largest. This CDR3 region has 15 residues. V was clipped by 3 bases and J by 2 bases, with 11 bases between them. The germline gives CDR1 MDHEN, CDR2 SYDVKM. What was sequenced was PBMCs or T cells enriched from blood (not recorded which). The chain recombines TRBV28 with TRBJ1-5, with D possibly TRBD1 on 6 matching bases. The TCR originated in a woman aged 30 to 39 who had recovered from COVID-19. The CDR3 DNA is TGTGCCAGCAGTTTGGGGGCATGGGGCAATCAGCCCCAGCATTTT. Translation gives CASSLGAWGNQPQHF. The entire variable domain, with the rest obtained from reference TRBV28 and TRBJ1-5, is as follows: DVKVTQSSRYLVKRTGEKVFLECVQDMDHENMFWYRQDPGLGLRLIYFSYDVKMKEKGDIPEGYSVSREKKERFSLILESASTNQTSMYLCASSLGAWGNQPQHFGDGTRLSIL.